This T cell receptor (beta chain) was captured in a study of cytomegalovirus exposure and HLA in healthy donors. Nominally healthy donors provided the samples, though records likely missed some immune exposures. Turning to this clone: The antigen is unknown.

V lost 4 bases, J lost 1 base, and 13 bases lay in between. The CDR3 covers 15 residues. In germline, CDR1 is SGHRS, CDR2 YFSETQ. Study results and limitations: For TCR beta chains, V- and J-gene trimming was later linked to a missense DCLRE1C variant.

The PCR made use of 60 Vbeta and 13 Jbeta primers. Produced via immunoSEQ multiplex PCR; TCRdb's table is partial and in-frame only. The sample yields 150,000 to 200,000 clones, roughly 74% seen once. V and J are TRBV5-1 and TRBJ2-3; D is possibly TRBD2 (6 bases). The receptor's source is a female donor in good health and CMV-seronegative. Input material: PBMCs. CDR3 residues: CASSKEGQGTDTQYF. The CDR3 region has the DNA TGCGCCAGCAGCAAGGAGGGGCAGGGCACAGATACGCAGTATTTT.